Listed here is a single T cell receptor beta chain. This sample stems from a study of PD-1 blockade in classical Hodgkin lymphoma. Each and every patient relapsed after autologous stem cell transplantation, and patients got differing brentuximab vedotin exposure. Complete response, partial response or progressive disease was recorded as best response. Using immunoSEQ multiplex PCR, the repertoire was profiled, and TCRdb retains in-frame clones only, with some absent. Of about 20,000 clones detected, around 80% appear once; the ten largest clones hold about 24%. The CDR3 has 13 residues. Trimming left V 4 bases short and J 7 bases short, with 11 bases between. Germline V lookup: CDR1 MNHNS, CDR2 SASEGT.

V usage is TRBV6-1 and J usage is TRBJ1-5; D gene ambiguous. Sequenced here: peripheral blood mononuclear cells (PBMCs), sampled at baseline. The source of this sequence is a human donor with classical Hodgkin lymphoma. CDR3 coding DNA: TGTGCCAGCAGTGTTGGGGTCTGGCAGCCCCAGCATTTT. This encodes CASSVGVWQPQHF.